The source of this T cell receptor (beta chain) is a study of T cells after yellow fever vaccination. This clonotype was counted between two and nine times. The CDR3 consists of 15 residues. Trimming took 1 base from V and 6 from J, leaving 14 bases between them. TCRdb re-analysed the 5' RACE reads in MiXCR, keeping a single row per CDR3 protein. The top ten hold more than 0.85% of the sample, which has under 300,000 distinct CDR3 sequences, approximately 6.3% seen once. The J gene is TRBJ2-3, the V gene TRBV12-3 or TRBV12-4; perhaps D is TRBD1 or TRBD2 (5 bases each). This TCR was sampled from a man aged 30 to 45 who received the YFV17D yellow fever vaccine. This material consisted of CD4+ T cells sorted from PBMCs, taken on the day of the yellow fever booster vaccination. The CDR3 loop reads CASSLGPAEGDTQYF. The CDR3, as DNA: TGTGCCAGCAGTTTAGGGCCCGCAGAGGGGGATACGCAGTATTTT.